This entry concerns a single T cell receptor (beta chain). Germline assignment: CDR1 SQVTM and CDR2 ANQGSEA. The CDR3 contains 15 residues. Germline trimming cut 7 bases from V and 3 bases from J; bases unmatched to any gene: 11. RNA was extracted with the RNeasy kit, and a quantity of roughly 0.45 to 1 ug was reverse transcribed using random hexamers. By means of immunoSEQ multiplex PCR, TCR beta CDR3 spanning 54 Vbeta and 13 Jbeta underwent amplification. MiXCR, applied by TCRdb to the immunoSEQ multiplex PCR reads, yields one record per CDR3 protein. Among hundreds of thousands of distinct CDR3 sequences listed, about 90% were seen once. This sample was included in a study of CD8 T cells in Susac syndrome. Sequencing of TCR beta was performed on blood CD8+ T cells and on blood CD4+ T cells. Control patients had untreated stable or active relapsing-remitting multiple sclerosis by revised McDonald criteria.

Input material: CD8+ T cells from PBMCs. The origin of this receptor is a human donor with multiple sclerosis. The chain recombines TRBV29-1 with TRBJ2-1; 8 nucleotides align to TRBD2. The CDR3 region has the DNA TGCAGCGCCCCGGGGGGGGAGGGTTTCTACAATGAGCAGTTCTTC. Amino acids: CSAPGGEGFYNEQFF.